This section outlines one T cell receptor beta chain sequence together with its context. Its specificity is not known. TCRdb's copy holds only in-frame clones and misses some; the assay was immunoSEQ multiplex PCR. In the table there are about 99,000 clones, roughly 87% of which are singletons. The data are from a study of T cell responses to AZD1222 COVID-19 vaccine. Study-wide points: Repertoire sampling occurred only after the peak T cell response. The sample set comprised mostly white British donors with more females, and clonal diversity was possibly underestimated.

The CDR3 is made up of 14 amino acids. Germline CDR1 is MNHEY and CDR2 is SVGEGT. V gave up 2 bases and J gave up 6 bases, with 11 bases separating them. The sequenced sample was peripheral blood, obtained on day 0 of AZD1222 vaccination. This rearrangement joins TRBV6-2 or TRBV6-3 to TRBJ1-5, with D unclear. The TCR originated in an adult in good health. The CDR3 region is CASSYGNRRQPQHF. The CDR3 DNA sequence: TGTGCCAGCAGTTACGGAAATCGTCGTCAGCCCCAGCATTTT.